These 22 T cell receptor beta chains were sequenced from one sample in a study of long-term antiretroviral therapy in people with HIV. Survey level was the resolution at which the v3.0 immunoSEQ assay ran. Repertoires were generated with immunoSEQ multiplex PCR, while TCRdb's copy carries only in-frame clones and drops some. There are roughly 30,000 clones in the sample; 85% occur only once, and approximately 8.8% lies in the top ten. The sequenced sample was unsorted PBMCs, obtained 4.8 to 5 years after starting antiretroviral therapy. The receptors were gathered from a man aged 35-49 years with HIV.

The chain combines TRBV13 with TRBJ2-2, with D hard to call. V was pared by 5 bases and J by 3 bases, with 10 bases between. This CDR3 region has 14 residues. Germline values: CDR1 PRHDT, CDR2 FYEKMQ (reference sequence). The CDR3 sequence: CASSPNMDTGELFF. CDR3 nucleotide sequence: TGTGCCAGCAGCCCCAACATGGACACCGGGGAGCTGTTTTTT.

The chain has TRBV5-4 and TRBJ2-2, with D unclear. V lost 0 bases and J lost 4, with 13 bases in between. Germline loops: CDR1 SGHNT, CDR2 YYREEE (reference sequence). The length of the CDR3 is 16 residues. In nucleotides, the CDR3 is TGTGCCAGCAGCTTGGAGACGGTGTTCGCCACCGGGGAGCTGTTTTTT. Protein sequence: CASSLETVFATGELFF.

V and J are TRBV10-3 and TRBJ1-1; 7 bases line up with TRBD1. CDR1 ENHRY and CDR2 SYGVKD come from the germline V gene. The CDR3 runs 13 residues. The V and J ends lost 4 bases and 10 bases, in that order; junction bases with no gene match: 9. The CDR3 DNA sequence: TGTGCCATCAGTGGGTTGACAGGGAAGGGAGCTTTCTTT. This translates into CAISGLTGKGAFF.

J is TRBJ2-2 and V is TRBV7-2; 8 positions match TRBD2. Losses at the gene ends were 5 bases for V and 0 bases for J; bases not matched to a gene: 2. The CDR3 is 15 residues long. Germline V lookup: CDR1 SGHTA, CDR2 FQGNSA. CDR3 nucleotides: TGTGCCAGCAGCCGGGGGGGCCCGAACACCGGGGAGCTGTTTTTT. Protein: CASSRGGPNTGELFF.

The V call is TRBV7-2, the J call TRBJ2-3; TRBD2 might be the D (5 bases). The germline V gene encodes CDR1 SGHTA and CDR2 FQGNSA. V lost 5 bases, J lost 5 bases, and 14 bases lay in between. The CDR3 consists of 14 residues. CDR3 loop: CASSPPSRGDTQYF. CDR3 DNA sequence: TGTGCCAGCAGCCCCCCCTCCCGGGGAGATACGCAGTATTTT.

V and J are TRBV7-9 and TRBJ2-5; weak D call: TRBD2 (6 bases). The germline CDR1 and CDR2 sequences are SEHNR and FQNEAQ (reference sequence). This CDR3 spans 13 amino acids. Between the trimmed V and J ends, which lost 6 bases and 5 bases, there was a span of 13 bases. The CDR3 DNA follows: TGTGCCAGCAGTTCCGGGAGAGTCGAGACCCAGTACTTC. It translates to CASSSGRVETQYF.

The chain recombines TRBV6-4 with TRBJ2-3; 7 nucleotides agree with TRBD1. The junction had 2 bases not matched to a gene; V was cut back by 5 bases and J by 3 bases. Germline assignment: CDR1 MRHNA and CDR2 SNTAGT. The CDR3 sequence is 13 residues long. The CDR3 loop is CASSTGETDTQYF. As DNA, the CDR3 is TGTGCCAGCAGTACAGGGGAAACAGATACGCAGTATTTT.

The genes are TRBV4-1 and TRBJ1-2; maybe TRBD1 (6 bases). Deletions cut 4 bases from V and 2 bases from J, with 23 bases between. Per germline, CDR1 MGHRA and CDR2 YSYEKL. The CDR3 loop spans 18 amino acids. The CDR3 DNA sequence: TGCGCCAGCAGCCCTACGGGGGGGGGAACAGGGACCAACTATGGCTACACCTTC. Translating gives CASSPTGGGTGTNYGYTF.

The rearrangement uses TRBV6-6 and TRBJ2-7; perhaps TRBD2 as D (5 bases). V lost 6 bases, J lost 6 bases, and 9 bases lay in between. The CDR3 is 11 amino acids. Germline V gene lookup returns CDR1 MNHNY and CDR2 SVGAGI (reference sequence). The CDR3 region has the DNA TGTGCCAGCAGGGACTCTCTCGAGCAGTACTTC. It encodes CASRDSLEQYF.

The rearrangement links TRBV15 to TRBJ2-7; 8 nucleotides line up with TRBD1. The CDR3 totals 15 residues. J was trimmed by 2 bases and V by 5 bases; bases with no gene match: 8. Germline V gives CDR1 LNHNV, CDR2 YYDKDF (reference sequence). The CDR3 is CATSWGTGPAYEQYF. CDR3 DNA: TGTGCCACCAGCTGGGGGACAGGCCCTGCCTACGAGCAGTACTTC. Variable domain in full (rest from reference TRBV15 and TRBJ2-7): DAMVIQNPRYQVTQFGKPVTLSCSQTLNHNVMYWYQQKSSQAPKLLFHYYDKDFNNEADTPDNFQSRRPNTSFCFLDIRSPGLGDTAMYLCATSWGTGPAYEQYFGPGTRLTVT.

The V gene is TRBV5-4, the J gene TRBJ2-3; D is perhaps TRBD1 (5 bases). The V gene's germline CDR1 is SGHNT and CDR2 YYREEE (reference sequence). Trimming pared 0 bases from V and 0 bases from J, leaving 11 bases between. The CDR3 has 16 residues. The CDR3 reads CASSLGGFSSTDTQYF. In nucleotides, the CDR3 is TGTGCCAGCAGCTTGGGGGGCTTCTCTAGCACAGATACGCAGTATTTT.

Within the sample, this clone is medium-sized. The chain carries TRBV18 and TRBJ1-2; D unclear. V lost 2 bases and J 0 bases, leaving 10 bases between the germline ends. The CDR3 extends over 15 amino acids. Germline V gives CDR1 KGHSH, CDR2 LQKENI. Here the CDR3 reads CASSPDRDTNYGYTF. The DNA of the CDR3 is TGTGCCAGCTCACCAGACCGCGATACTAACTATGGCTACACCTTC.

CDR3 residues: CASSLVRFGETQYF. The CDR3 DNA is TGTGCCAGCAGCTTAGTGCGTTTTGGAGAGACCCAGTACTTC. The V and J genes are TRBV7-7 and TRBJ2-5; D gene unclear. The germline V gene encodes CDR1 SSHAT and CDR2 FNYEAQ (reference sequence). This CDR3 has 14 residues. V shed 1 base and J shed 4 bases, with 10 bases lying between them. The full variable domain, completed using reference TRBV7-7 and TRBJ2-5, is GAGVSQSPRYKVTKRGQDVTLRCDPISSHATLYWYQQALGQGPEFLTYFNYEAQPDKSGLPSDRFSAERPEGSISTLTIQRTEQRDSAMYRCASSLVRFGETQYFGPGTRLLVL.

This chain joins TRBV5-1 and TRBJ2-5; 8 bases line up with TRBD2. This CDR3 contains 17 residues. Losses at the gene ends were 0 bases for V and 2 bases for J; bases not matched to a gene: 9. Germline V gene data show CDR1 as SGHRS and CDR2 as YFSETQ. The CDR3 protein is CASSLGERGGNQETQYF. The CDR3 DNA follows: TGCGCCAGCAGCTTGGGTGAACGGGGGGGGAATCAAGAGACCCAGTACTTC.

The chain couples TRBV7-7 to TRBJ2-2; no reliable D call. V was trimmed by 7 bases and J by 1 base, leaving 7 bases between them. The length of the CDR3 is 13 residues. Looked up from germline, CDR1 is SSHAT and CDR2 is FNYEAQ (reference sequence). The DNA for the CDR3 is TGTGCCAGCAATTCTGAGAACACCGGGGAGCTGTTTTTT. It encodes CASNSENTGELFF.

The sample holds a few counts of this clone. The CDR3 coding sequence is TGCGCCAGCAGCCTCCAAGGGGAGCAGTACTTC. This encodes CASSLQGEQYF. J is TRBJ2-7 and V is TRBV5-1; D is uncertain. The CDR3 has 11 residues. Germline CDR1 is SGHRS and CDR2 is YFSETQ. Trimming cost V 4 bases and J 7 bases, with 9 bases left between them. Drawing the rest from reference TRBV5-1 and TRBJ2-7, the complete variable domain is KAGVTQTPRYLIKTRGQQVTLSCSPISGHRSVSWYQQTPGQGLQFLFEYFSETQRNKGNFPGRFSGRQFSNSRSEMNVSTLELGDSALYLCASSLQGEQYFGPGTRLTVT.

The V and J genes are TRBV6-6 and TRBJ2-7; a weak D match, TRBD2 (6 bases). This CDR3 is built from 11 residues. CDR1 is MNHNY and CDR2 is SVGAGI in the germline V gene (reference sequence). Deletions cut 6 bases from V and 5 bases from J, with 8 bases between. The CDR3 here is CASSRLDEQYF. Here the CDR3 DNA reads TGTGCCAGCAGCCGACTAGACGAGCAGTACTTC.

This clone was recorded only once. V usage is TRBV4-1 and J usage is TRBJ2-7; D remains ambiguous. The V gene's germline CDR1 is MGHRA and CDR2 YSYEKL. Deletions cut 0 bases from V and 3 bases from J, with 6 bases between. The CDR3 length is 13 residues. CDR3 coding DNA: TGCGCCAGCAGCCAAGAAGGTAGCTACGAGCAGTACTTC. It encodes CASSQEGSYEQYF.

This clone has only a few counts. The CDR3, as DNA: TGCGCCAGCAGCTTGGCCGTGAGACTCCCAGAGACCCAGTACTTC. Amino acids: CASSLAVRLPETQYF. This chain joins TRBV5-1 and TRBJ2-5; D not resolved. Germline V gene lookup returns CDR1 SGHRS and CDR2 YFSETQ. The CDR3 is 15 amino acids. Trimming took off 0 bases at V and 4 bases at J, with 13 bases between the two ends.

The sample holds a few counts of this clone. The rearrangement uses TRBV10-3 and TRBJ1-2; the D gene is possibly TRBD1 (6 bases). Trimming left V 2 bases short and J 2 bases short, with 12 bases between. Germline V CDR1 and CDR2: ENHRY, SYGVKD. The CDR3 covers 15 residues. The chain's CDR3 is CAISETGFENYGYTF. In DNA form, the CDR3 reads TGTGCCATCAGTGAGACAGGGTTTGAGAACTATGGCTACACCTTC.

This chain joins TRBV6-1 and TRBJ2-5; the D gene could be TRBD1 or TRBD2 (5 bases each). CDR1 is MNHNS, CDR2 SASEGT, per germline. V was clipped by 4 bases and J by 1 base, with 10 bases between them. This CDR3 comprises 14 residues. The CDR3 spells CASSVMGVQETQYF. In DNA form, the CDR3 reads TGTGCCAGCAGTGTAATGGGGGTCCAAGAGACCCAGTACTTC.

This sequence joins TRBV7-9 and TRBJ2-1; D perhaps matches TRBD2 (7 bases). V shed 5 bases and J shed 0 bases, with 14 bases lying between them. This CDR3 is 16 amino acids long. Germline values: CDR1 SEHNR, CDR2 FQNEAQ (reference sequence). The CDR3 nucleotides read TGTGCCAGCAGCCGCGAGGGGGGGGGCTCCTACAATGAGCAGTTCTTC. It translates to CASSREGGGSYNEQFF.